This record concerns one TCR beta chain sequence. The antigen is not known. The record originates from a study of T cell responses to AZD1222 COVID-19 vaccine. Whole-study context: Analysis merged second doses at about 4 or about 12 weeks. Findings and caveats of the study: Donors were largely white British and mainly female; clonal diversity was possibly underestimated. Spike as a whole was targeted by vaccine-associated CD4 TCRs, dominant at 160-218 and 743-854. Two AZD1222 administrations were followed by greater Spike-specific TCR breadth and depth.

V gave up 0 bases and J gave up 2 bases; unmatched junction bases: 4. Germline CDR1 LGHDT, CDR2 YNNKEL (reference sequence). The CDR3 totals 17 residues. Sequencing was performed with immunoSEQ multiplex PCR; in TCRdb, only in-frame clones are kept and a portion is missing. The data contain 150,000 to 200,000 clones, around 90% of them seen just once; the ten biggest clones take up under 8%. This chain links TRBV3-1 (or the pseudogene TRBV3-2) with TRBJ2-1; 10 nucleotides line up with TRBD2. The receptor's source is an adult in good health. This specimen was peripheral blood, taken on day 0 of AZD1222 vaccination. CDR3 in DNA: TGTGCCAGCAGCCAAGAAGTGAGCGGGAGGGCCTACAATGAGCAGTTCTTC. This gives the protein CASSQEVSGRAYNEQFF.